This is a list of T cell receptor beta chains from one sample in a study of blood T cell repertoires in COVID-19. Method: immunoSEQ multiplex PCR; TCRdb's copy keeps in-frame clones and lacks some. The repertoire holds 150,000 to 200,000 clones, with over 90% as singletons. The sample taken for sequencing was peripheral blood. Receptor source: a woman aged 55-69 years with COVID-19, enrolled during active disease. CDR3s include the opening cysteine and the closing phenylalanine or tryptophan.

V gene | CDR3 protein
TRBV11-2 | CASSLDPTGYREQFF
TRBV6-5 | CASMRGRSSPLHF
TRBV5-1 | CASSLDKKETQYF
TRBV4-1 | CASSQEPGQGGAKNIQYF
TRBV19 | CASRDTGAQKKPQHF
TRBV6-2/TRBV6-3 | CASSPHRDLLTYEQYF
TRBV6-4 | CASSTGRNTEAFF
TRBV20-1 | CSACETGDGYGYTF
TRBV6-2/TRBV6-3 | CASSYGGPTGGYTF
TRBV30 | CAWSGGRENSPLHF
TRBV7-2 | CASSSNLIEGTEAFF
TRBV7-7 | CASSLDLYSYEQYF
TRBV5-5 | CASSLAGQNTEAFF
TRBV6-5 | CASRLAGDPRQFF